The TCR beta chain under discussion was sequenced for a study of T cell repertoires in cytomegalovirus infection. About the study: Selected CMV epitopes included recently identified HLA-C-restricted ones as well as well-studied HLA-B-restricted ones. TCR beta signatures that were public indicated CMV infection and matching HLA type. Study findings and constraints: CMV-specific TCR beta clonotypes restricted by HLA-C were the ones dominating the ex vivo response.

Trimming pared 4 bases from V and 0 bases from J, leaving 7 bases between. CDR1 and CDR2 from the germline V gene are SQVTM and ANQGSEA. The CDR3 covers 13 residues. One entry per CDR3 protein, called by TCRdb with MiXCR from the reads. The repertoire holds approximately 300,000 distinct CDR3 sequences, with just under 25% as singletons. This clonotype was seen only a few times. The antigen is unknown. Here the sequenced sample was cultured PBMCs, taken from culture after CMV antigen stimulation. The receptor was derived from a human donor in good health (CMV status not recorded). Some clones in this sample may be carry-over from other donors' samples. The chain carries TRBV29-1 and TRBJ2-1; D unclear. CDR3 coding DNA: TGCAGCGTTGTGTTGAGCTCCTACAATGAGCAGTTCTTC. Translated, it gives CSVVLSSYNEQFF.